Listed below are T cell receptor beta chains from one sample, sequenced in a study of blood T cell repertoires in COVID-19. Data came from immunoSEQ multiplex PCR; TCRdb stores just in-frame clones and leaves some out. Of some 170,000 clones listed, around four fifths are singletons. The sample consisted of peripheral blood. These receptors all come from a middle-aged woman with COVID-19, enrolled during active disease. Both conserved end residues are part of each CDR3. D genes are given only for firm matches. Expanded clones are given a class, and other clones once, few, many or no size at all.

V gene	clone size	J gene	D gene	CDR3 protein	CDR3 DNA
TRBV27	NA	TRBJ2-1	NA	CASRKLAGYNEQFF	TGTGCCAGTCGAAAGCTTGCTGGCTACAATGAGCAGTTCTTC
TRBV6-5	NA	TRBJ2-1	TRBD1	CASSYRDRGHNEQFF	TGTGCCAGCAGTTACCGGGACAGGGGCCACAATGAGCAGTTCTTC
TRBV6-5	once	TRBJ2-1	TRBD1	CATRGTAPYNEQFF	TGTGCCACCAGGGGGACAGCCCCTTACAATGAGCAGTTCTTC
TRBV5-5	once	TRBJ2-7	TRBD1	CASSLVSDRTYEQYF	TGTGCCAGCAGCTTGGTATCGGACAGGACCTACGAGCAGTACTTC
TRBV4-2	NA	TRBJ1-2	NA	CASSQDSGVDYGYTF	TGTGCCAGCAGCCAAGATTCCGGGGTGGACTATGGCTACACCTTC
TRBV4-1	NA	TRBJ2-3	NA	CASSLVGGLTDTQYF	TGCGCCAGCTCTCTTGTGGGGGGGCTGACAGATACGCAGTATTTT
TRBV4-1	NA	TRBJ2-4	NA	CASSLGGGFEAKNIQYF	TGCGCCAGCAGCCTTGGCGGAGGGTTCGAGGCCAAAAACATTCAGTACTTC
TRBV4-1	NA	TRBJ2-7	NA	CASSQDPTGSSYEQYF	TGCGCCAGCAGCCAAGATCCGACGGGGAGCTCCTACGAGCAGTACTTC
TRBV5-1	NA	TRBJ2-7	TRBD1	CASSPPGQDYEQYF	TGCGCCAGCAGCCCTCCGGGACAGGACTACGAGCAGTACTTC
TRBV5-1	NA	TRBJ2-5	TRBD2	CARRTISGKAGEGAQETQYF	TGCGCCAGGAGGACGATAAGCGGTAAAGCGGGAGAAGGGGCTCAAGAGACCCAGTACTTC
TRBV7-3	NA	TRBJ2-7	TRBD1	CASSRDRGSYEQYF	TGTGCCAGCAGCCGGGACAGGGGCTCCTACGAGCAGTACTTC
TRBV2	NA	TRBJ2-4	NA	CAIASGKRAKNIQYF	TGTGCCATCGCCTCGGGTAAGAGAGCCAAAAACATTCAGTACTTC
TRBV5-5	NA	TRBJ1-2	NA	CASSLELNLNYGYTF	TGTGCCAGCAGCCTAGAGTTGAATTTAAACTATGGCTACACCTTC
TRBV7-3	NA	TRBJ2-7	TRBD2	CASSLIGSSGYYEQYF	TGTGCCAGCAGCTTAATCGGGTCTAGCGGATACTACGAGCAGTACTTC
TRBV2	few	TRBJ1-2	NA	CASSATSQGGSGYTF	TGTGCCAGCAGCGCCACATCACAGGGTGGAAGTGGCTACACCTTC
TRBV5-8	few	TRBJ2-3	NA	CASSLRQTITDTQYF	TGTGCCAGCAGCTTGCGACAGACAATCACAGATACGCAGTATTTT
TRBV9	NA	TRBJ2-2	NA	CASSPAAADGELFF	TGTGCCAGCAGCCCCGCCGCCGCGGACGGGGAGCTGTTTTTT
TRBV7-3	NA	TRBJ2-5	TRBD2	CASSPSGGGETQYF	TGTGCCAGCAGCCCCAGCGGCGGGGGGGAGACCCAGTACTTC
TRBV6-6	NA	TRBJ1-1	NA	CASSQTGRGTEAFF	TGTGCCAGCAGCCAGACAGGCCGAGGCACTGAAGCTTTCTTT
TRBV7-3	NA	TRBJ2-7	TRBD2	CASSLTPGTSSYEQYF	TGTGCCAGCAGCTTAACGCCGGGGACTAGCTCCTACGAGCAGTACTTC
TRBV5-6	NA	TRBJ2-1	TRBD2	CASTSERGYSGQFF	TGTGCCAGCACCTCCGAGCGGGGGTATTCGGGGCAGTTCTTC
TRBV19	NA	TRBJ2-1	TRBD2	CASRAGTSSVF	TGTGCCAGTAGAGCCGGGACTAGCTCGGTCTTC
TRBV24-1	few	TRBJ1-5	TRBD1	CATSDVTGDQPQHF	TGTGCCACCAGTGACGTGACAGGGGATCAGCCCCAGCATTTT
TRBV2	NA	TRBJ1-1	NA	CVLSGKGAEAFF	TGTGTCCTATCAGGGAAGGGGGCTGAAGCTTTCTTT
TRBV13	once	TRBJ2-1	TRBD2	CASSLRLANNEQFF	TGTGCCAGCAGCTTAAGACTAGCGAACAATGAGCAGTTCTTC
TRBV7-6	NA	TRBJ1-2	NA	CASSLATGSYTF	TGTGCCAGCAGCTTAGCGACGGGGAGTTACACCTTC
TRBV6-1	NA	TRBJ1-5	NA	CASSEVDQPQHF	TGTGCCAGCAGTGAAGTCGATCAGCCCCAGCATTTT
TRBV5-4	NA	TRBJ2-7	TRBD1	CASSLPDRASYEQYF	TGTGCCAGCAGCTTGCCGGACAGGGCCTCCTACGAGCAGTACTTC
TRBV6-5	NA	TRBJ1-2	TRBD1	CASSPQGGYGYTF	TGTGCCAGCAGTCCCCAGGGGGGCTATGGCTACACCTTC
TRBV19	NA	TRBJ2-1	NA	CASSATRVSYNEQFF	TGTGCCAGTAGTGCCACTAGAGTGTCCTACAATGAGCAGTTCTTC
TRBV5-1	NA	TRBJ2-2	NA	CASSFRLGGVSGELFF	TGCGCCAGCAGCTTTAGGCTAGGAGGGGTATCCGGGGAGCTGTTTTTT
TRBV5-6	few	TRBJ2-2	TRBD1	CASSLDPTGETGELFF	TGTGCCAGCAGCTTGGATCCGACAGGGGAAACCGGGGAGCTGTTTTTT
TRBV4-1	NA	TRBJ1-6	NA	CASSQDLRGANNSPLHF	TGCGCCAGCAGCCAAGATCTTCGGGGGGCGAATAATTCACCCCTCCACTTT
TRBV7-9	NA	TRBJ1-5	TRBD1	CASSGPGTGLYQPQHF	TGTGCCAGCAGCGGACCCGGGACAGGGCTTTATCAGCCCCAGCATTTT
TRBV6-6	NA	TRBJ2-1	TRBD2	CASSWDLAGGVNEQFF	TGTGCCAGCAGTTGGGATTTAGCGGGGGGGGTCAATGAGCAGTTCTTC
TRBV5-6	NA	TRBJ1-2	TRBD1	CASSPDRANYGYTF	TGTGCCAGCAGTCCCGACAGGGCTAACTATGGCTACACCTTC
TRBV7-3	NA	TRBJ1-5	NA	CASSLRVDQPQHF	TGTGCCAGCAGCTTGAGGGTCGATCAGCCCCAGCATTTT
TRBV6-1	NA	TRBJ2-1	TRBD2	CASSDGTSGGLQFF	TGTGCCAGCAGTGACGGGACTAGCGGGGGCCTCCAGTTCTTC
TRBV2	NA	TRBJ1-5	TRBD1	CASSGDTGVRQPQHF	TGTGCCAGCAGTGGGGACACAGGGGTACGTCAGCCCCAGCATTTT
TRBV21-1	NA	TRBJ1-4	NA	CASRQQGPNEKLFF	TGTGCCAGCCGCCAACAGGGGCCTAATGAAAAACTGTTTTTT
TRBV2	once	TRBJ1-1	NA	CASSAPRMEYTEAFF	TGTGCCAGCAGTGCCCCCCGGATGGAGTACACTGAAGCTTTCTTT
TRBV19	NA	TRBJ1-6	TRBD1	CATSGQAVNSPLHF	TGTGCCACCAGTGGACAGGCTGTCAATTCACCCCTCCACTTT
TRBV2	NA	TRBJ1-5	NA	CASSDREPQHF	TGTGCCAGCAGCGATCGGGAGCCCCAGCATTTT
TRBV4-1	NA	TRBJ2-7	NA	CASKGLFRRSGEQYF	TGCGCCAGCAAGGGTCTTTTTCGTAGATCGGGGGAGCAGTACTTC
TRBV7-3	NA	TRBJ2-7	TRBD1	CASSSDRENEQYF	TGTGCCAGCAGCTCTGACAGGGAGAACGAGCAGTACTTC
TRBV27	once	TRBJ1-6	TRBD1	CASSFSGQGGSPLHF	TGTGCCAGCAGCTTCTCAGGACAGGGAGGATCACCCCTCCACTTT
TRBV29-1	NA	TRBJ2-7	NA	CSVPGLDSTLEQYF	TGCAGCGTCCCCGGTCTGGACAGCACTCTCGAGCAGTACTTC
TRBV5-1	NA	TRBJ1-6	TRBD1	CASSDLQGVALHF	TGCGCCAGCAGCGACCTCCAGGGGGTGGCCCTCCACTTT
TRBV6-5	NA	TRBJ2-3	TRBD2	CASSRASGGADTQYF	TGTGCCAGCAGTCGGGCTAGCGGGGGGGCAGATACGCAGTATTTT
TRBV29-1	NA	TRBJ1-5	TRBD1	CSVRGGSKQPQHF	TGCAGCGTTCGAGGGGGCAGTAAACAGCCCCAGCATTTT
TRBV25-1	NA	TRBJ2-6	NA	CASSELGAGANVLTF	TGTGCCAGCAGTGAATTGGGCGCTGGGGCCAACGTCCTGACTTTC
TRBV5-1	NA	TRBJ1-2	NA	CASSLGLRGGYGYTF	TGCGCCAGCAGCTTGGGTCTCAGGGGTGGCTATGGCTACACCTTC
TRBV25-1	NA	TRBJ1-2	NA	CASTNGAKGQRTYTF	TGTGCCAGCACTAACGGGGCAAAAGGACAGCGCACCTACACCTTC
TRBV27	NA	TRBJ1-2	TRBD1	CARLAQGHYGYTF	TGTGCCAGGCTAGCACAGGGGCACTATGGCTACACCTTC